This T cell receptor (beta chain) is from a study of Ad26.COV2.S vaccination and SARS-CoV-2 variants. Study-wide context: Dosing was one shot or two shots 56 days apart.

General study points: TCR breadth and depth estimates may have understated total T cell responses. After vaccination, substantial breadth of spike-specific CD8+ and CD4+ responses was reported.

The treatment here: 15 to 20 received Ad26.COV2.S at low or high dose, single or two shots; 5 received placebo; per-sample allocation not given. Sampling occurred on day 63 after the first vaccine or placebo injection. It was Wuhan-strain SARS-CoV-2 spike that the Ad26 vaccine vector expressed. Only in-frame clones appear in the TCRdb table, and some are missing; sequencing was by immunoSEQ multiplex PCR. The data contain 300,000 to 350,000 clones, roughly nine tenths of them seen just once; the ten biggest clones take up around 5.5%. Concerning this clone itself: Its antigen is not known.

Between the trimmed V and J ends, which lost 5 bases and 0 bases, there was a span of 16 bases. The germline CDR1 and CDR2 sequences are MNHNY and SVGAGI (reference sequence). The CDR3 sequence is 16 residues long. This chain joins TRBV6-6 and TRBJ1-2; no reliable D call. The sequence came from a person between 18 and 60 years old who received the Ad26.COV2.S COVID-19 vaccine or a placebo. The material was peripheral blood, obtained in a trial of Ad26.COV2.S vaccine versus placebo. The CDR3 spells CASSPLGSTTNYGYTF. The DNA for the CDR3 is TGTGCCAGCAGTCCTTTAGGTAGCACCACTAACTATGGCTACACCTTC.